The T cell receptor (beta chain) described here comes from a study of CXCR3-negative and CXCR3-positive naive CD8 T cells. Study results and limitations: CXCR3-negative naive cells had less hydrophobic TRB CDR3s than did CXCR3-positive naive cells. Researchers reported similar TRBV-TRBJ usage in naive CXCR3-negative and CXCR3-positive cells, though memory differed.

Regarding this clonotype: Its antigen is not known.

Triplicate sorts, 250,000 to 350,000 cells apiece, were made for each CD8+ T cell subset. The method, 5' RACE with UMI labels, was used to prepare the TRB cDNA libraries. TCRdb reprocessed the 5' RACE reads and stores each CDR3 protein as one record, lacking DNA. Its listing shows 41,000 or so distinct CDR3 sequences. The sequencing sample was made of naive CXCR3- CD8+ T cells from blood. Stated subset: CD45RO-CCR7+CD27+CD95- naive CD8+ T cells lacking CXCR3 (TNR3-). This sequence originates from a human donor in good health. Some clones in this sample may be carry-over from other donors' samples.

CDR3 amino acids: CASSFGEHESLEQFF. The chain links TRBV27 to TRBJ2-1; TCRdb reports TRBD2, a call that lacks DNA to check it against. The CDR3 sequence is 15 residues long. From germline, CDR1 is MNHEY and CDR2 SMNVEV (reference sequence).